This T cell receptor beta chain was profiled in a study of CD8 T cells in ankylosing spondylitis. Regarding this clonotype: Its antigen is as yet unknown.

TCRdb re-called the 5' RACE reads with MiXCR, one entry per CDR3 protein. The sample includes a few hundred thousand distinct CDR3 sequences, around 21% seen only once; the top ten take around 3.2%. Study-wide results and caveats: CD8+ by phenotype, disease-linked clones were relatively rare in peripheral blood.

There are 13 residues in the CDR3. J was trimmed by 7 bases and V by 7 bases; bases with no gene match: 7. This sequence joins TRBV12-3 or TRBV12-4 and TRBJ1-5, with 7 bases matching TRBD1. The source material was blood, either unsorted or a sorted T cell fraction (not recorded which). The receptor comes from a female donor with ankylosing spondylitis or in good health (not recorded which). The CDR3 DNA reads TGTGCCAGCAAAAATCAGGGGGAGCAGCCCCAGCATTTT. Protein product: CASKNQGEQPQHF.